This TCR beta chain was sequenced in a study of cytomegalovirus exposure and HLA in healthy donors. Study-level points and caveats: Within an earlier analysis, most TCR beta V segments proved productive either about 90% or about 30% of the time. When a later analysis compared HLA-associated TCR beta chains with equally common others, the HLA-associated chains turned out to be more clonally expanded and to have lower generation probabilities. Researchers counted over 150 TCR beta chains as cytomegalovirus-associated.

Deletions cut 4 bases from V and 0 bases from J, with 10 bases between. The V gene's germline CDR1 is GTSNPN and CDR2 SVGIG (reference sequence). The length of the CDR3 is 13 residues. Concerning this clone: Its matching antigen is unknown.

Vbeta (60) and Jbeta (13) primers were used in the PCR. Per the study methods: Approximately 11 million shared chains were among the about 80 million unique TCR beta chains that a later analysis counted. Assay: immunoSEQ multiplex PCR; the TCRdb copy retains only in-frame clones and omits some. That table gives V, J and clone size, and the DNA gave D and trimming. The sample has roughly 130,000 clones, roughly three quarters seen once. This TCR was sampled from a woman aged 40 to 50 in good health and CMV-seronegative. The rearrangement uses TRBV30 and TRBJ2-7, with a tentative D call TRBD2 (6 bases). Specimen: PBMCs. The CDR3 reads CAWTKRVSYEQYF. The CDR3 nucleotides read TGTGCCTGGACCAAGCGGGTCTCCTACGAGCAGTACTTC.